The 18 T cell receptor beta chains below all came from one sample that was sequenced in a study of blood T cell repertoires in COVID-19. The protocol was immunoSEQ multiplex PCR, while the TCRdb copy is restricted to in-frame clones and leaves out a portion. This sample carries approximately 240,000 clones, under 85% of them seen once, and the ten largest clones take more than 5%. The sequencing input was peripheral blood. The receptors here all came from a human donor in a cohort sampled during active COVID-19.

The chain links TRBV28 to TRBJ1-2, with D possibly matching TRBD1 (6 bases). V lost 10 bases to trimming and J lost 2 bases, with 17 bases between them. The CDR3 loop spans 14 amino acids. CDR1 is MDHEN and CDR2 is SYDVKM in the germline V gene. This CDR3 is CAITGSFGNYGYTF. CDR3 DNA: TGTGCCATTACAGGGTCATTTGGGAACTATGGCTACACCTTC.

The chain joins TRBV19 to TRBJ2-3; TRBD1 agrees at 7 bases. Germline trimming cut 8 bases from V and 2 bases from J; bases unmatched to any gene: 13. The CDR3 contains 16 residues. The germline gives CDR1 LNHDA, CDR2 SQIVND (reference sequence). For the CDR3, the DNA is TGTGCCAGTCGTAAGGGCACAGGGGCACACACAGATACGCAGTATTTT. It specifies CASRKGTGAHTDTQYF.

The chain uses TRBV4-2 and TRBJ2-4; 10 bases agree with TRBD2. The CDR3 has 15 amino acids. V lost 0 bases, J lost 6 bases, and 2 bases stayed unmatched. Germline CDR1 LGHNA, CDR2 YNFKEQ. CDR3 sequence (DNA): TGTGCCAGCAGCCAAGAAGCGGGGGGGCCAAACATTCAGTACTTC. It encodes CASSQEAGGPNIQYF.

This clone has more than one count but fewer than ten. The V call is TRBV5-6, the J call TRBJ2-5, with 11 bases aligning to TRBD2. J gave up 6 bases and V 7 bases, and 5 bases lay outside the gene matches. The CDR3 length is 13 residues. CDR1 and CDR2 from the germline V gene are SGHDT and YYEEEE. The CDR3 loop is CASGLAGGKTQYF. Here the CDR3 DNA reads TGTGCCAGCGGCCTAGCGGGGGGAAAGACCCAGTACTTC.

The CDR3 DNA sequence: TGTGCCAGTAGTATAGGGGGCTCCCAAGAGACCCAGTACTTC. Its translation is CASSIGGSQETQYF. V and J are TRBV19 and TRBJ2-5; tentatively, D is TRBD1 (5 bases). This CDR3 is 14 amino acids long. Germline V gene lookup returns CDR1 LNHDA and CDR2 SQIVND (reference sequence). Trimming cost V 1 base and J 1 base, with 7 bases left between them.

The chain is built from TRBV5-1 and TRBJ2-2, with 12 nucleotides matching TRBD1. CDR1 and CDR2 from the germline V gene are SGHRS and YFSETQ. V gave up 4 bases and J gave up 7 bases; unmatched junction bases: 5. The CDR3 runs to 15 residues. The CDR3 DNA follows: TGCGCCAGCAGCCCCGGGACAGGGGGCGTCGGGGAGCTGTTTTTT. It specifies CASSPGTGGVGELFF.

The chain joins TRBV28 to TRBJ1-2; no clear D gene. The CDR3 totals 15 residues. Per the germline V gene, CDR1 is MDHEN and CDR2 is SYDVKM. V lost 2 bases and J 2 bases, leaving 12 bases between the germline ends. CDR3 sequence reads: CASSLEVTGNYGYTF. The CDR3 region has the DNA TGTGCCAGCAGTTTAGAGGTCACCGGCAACTATGGCTACACCTTC.

The CDR3 protein is CAWSMGLTNEKLFF. Written as DNA, the CDR3 is TGTGCCTGGAGTATGGGGCTTACTAATGAAAAACTGTTTTTT. The chain is built from TRBV30 and TRBJ1-4, with D possibly matching TRBD1 (5 bases). V was shortened by 2 bases and J by 2 bases, with 9 bases between the two germline ends. CDR1 and CDR2 (germline): GTSNPN, SVGIG (reference sequence). CDR3 length: 14 amino acids.

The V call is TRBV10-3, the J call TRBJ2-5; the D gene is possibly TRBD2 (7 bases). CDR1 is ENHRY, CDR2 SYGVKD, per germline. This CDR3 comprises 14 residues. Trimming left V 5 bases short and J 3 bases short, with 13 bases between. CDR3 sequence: CAISPRGGEETQYF. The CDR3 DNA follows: TGTGCCATCAGTCCTCGAGGGGGGGAAGAGACCCAGTACTTC.

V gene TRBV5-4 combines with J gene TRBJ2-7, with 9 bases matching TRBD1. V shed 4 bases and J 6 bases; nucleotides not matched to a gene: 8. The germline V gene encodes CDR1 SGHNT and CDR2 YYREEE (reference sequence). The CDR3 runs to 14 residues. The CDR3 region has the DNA TGTGCCAGCAGCCGCGGCGGACAGGGGCTCGAGCAGTACTTC. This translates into CASSRGGQGLEQYF.

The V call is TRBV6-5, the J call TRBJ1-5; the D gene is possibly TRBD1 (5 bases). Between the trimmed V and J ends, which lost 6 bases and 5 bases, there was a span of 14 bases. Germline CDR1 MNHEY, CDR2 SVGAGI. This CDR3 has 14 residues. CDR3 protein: CASRRGGRDQPQHF. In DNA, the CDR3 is TGTGCCAGCAGGAGGGGAGGGAGAGATCAGCCCCAGCATTTT.

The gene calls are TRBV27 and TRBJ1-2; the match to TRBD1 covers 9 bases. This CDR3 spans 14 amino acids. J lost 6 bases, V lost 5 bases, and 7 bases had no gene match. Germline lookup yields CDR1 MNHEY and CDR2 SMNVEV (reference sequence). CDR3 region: CASSIQGALDGYTF. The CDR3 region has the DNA TGTGCCAGCAGTATACAGGGGGCGCTTGATGGCTACACCTTC.

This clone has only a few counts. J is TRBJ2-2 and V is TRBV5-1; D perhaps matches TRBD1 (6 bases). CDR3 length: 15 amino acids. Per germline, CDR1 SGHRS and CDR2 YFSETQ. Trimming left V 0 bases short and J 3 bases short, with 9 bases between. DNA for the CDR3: TGCGCCAGCAGCTTGGATGGGGGCGACACCGGGGAGCTGTTTTTT. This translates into CASSLDGGDTGELFF. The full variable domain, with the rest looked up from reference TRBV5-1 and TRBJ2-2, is KAGVTQTPRYLIKTRGQQVTLSCSPISGHRSVSWYQQTPGQGLQFLFEYFSETQRNKGNFPGRFSGRQFSNSRSEMNVSTLELGDSALYLCASSLDGGDTGELFFGEGSRLTVL.

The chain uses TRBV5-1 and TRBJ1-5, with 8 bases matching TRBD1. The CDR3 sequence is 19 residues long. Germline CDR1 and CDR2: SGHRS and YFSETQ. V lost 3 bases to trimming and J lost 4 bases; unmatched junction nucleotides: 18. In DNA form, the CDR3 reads TGCGCCAGCAGCTCGAATTTAACGTCCGGACAGGGCCCTAATCAGCCCCAGCATTTT. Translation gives CASSSNLTSGQGPNQPQHF. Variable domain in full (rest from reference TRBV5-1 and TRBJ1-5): KAGVTQTPRYLIKTRGQQVTLSCSPISGHRSVSWYQQTPGQGLQFLFEYFSETQRNKGNFPGRFSGRQFSNSRSEMNVSTLELGDSALYLCASSSNLTSGQGPNQPQHFGDGTRLSIL.

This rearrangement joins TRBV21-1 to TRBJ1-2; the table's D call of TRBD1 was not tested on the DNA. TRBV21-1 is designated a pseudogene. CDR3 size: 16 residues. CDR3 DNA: TGTGCCAGGCCGGGACAGCGTACCCTAGCTAACTATGGCTACACCTTC. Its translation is CARPGQRTLANYGYTF.

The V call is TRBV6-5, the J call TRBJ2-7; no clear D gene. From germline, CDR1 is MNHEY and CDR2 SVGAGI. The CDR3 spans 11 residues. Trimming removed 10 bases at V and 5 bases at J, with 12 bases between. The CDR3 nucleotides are TGTGCCATCGCACAGACCCACGAGCAGTACTTC. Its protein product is CAIAQTHEQYF.

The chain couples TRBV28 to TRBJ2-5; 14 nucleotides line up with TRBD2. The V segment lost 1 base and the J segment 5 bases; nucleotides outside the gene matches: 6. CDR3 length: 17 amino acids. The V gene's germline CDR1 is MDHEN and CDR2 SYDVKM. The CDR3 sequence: CASSLSRTSGRTETQYF. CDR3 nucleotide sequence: TGTGCCAGCAGTTTATCCCGGACTAGCGGGAGGACGGAGACCCAGTACTTC.

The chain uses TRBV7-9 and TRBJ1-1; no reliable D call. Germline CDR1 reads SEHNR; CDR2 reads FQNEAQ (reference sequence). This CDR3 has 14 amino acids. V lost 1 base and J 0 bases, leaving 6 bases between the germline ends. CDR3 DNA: TGTGCCAGCAGCTTAGACGGGGTGAACACTGAAGCTTTCTTT. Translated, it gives CASSLDGVNTEAFF.